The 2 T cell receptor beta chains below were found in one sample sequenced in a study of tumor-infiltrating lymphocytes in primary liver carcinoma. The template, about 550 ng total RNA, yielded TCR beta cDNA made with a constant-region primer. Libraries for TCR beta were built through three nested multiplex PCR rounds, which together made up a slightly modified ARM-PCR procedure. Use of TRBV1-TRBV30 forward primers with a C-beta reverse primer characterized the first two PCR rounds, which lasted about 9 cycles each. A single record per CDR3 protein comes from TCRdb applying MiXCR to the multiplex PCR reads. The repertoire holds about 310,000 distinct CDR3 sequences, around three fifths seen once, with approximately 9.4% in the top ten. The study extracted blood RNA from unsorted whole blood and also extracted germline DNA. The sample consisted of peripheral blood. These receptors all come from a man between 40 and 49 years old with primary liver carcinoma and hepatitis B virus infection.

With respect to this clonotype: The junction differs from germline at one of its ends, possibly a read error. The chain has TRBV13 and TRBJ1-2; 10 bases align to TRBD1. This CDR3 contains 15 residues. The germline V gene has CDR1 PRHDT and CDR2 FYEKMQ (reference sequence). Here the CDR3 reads CDSSSATGTGVGYTF. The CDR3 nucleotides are TGTGACAGCAGCTCCGCTACCGGGACAGGGGTTGGCTACACCTTC.

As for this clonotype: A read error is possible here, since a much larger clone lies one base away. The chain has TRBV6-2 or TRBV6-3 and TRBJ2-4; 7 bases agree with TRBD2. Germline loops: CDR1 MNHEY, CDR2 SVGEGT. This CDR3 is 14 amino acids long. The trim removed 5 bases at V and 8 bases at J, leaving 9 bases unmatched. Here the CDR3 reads CASSLGGRGHIQYF. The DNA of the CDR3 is TGTGCCAGCAGTCTTGGCGGGAGAGGTCACATTCAGTACTTC.